Shown below are 31 T cell receptor beta chains from a single sample sequenced in a study of T cells in Graves' hyperthyroidism and ophthalmopathy. Regions amplified from RNA transcripts were the TCR beta CDR3 regions. Primed by the HTBI set, a first-round RT-PCR was run on the TCR CDR3. TCRdb fed the multiplex PCR reads into MiXCR, producing one record per CDR3 protein. The table has hundreds of thousands of distinct CDR3 sequences, 11% to 15% seen once. Sequencing input: blood. The receptor set was obtained from a woman in her thirties or forties with Graves' hyperthyroidism.

This clonotype was counted many times. In nucleotides, the CDR3 is TGTGCCAGCAGCCAGACAGGCCCCTCCACAGATACGCAGTATTTT. It is translated as CASSQTGPSTDTQYF. The chain joins TRBV14 to TRBJ2-3; possible D gene TRBD1, 6 bases. CDR1 is SGHDN and CDR2 is FVKESK in the germline V gene. Between the trimmed V and J ends, which lost 3 bases and 2 bases, there was a span of 12 bases. The CDR3 is 15 residues long.

This chain uses TRBV2 with TRBJ1-5; TRBD1 might be the D (6 bases). The V end lost 3 bases, the J end lost 7 bases, and 16 bases lay between the germline ends. The CDR3 is made up of 15 amino acids. Per the germline V gene, CDR1 is SNHLY and CDR2 is FYNNEI. CDR3 nucleotides: TGTGCCAGCAGTGATCTACAGGGTTCAGAGCAGCCCCAGCATTTT. This translates into CASSDLQGSEQPQHF.

This clonotype occurred once. A read error may explain this, as a much larger clone is one base away. This chain uses TRBV3-1 with TRBJ2-7; D possibly corresponds to TRBD1 (7 bases). Germline V gene sequence: CDR1 LGHDT, CDR2 YNNKEL (reference sequence). The CDR3 has 20 residues. The CDR3 protein is CASSQEDYGNRGLPLYEQHF. In nucleotides, the CDR3 is TGTGCCAGCAGCCAAGAAGATTATGGGAACAGGGGACTCCCTCTCTACGAGCAGCACTTC.

This clonotype was observed at least ten times. This chain connects TRBV12-3 or TRBV12-4 to TRBJ2-3; 12 positions agree with TRBD2. The CDR3 loop spans 16 amino acids. Trimming cost V 3 bases and J 4 bases; bases outside gene matches: 5. The CDR3 DNA reads as TGTGCCAGCAGTTTGCACCTAGCGGGAGGGGCAGATACGCAGTATTTT. Translated, it gives CASSLHLAGGADTQYF.

The chain combines TRBV29-1 with TRBJ1-3; D is possibly TRBD1 (6 bases). Trimming removed 1 base at V and 4 bases at J, with 23 bases between. CDR1 and CDR2 from the germline V gene are SQVTM and ANQGSEA. The length of the CDR3 is 18 residues. The CDR3 reads CSVEVGGWGFYSGNTIYF. The CDR3 DNA reads as TGCAGCGTTGAAGTCGGGGGCTGGGGGTTTTATTCCGGAAACACCATATATTTT.

The V gene is TRBV14, the J gene TRBJ2-5, with 11 bases aligning to TRBD2. V shed 2 bases, J shed 5 bases, and the junction held 10 bases outside the gene matches. Per the germline V gene, CDR1 is SGHDN and CDR2 is FVKESK. The CDR3 is 17 amino acids. The CDR3 protein is CASSQRGLAGGLETQYF. In DNA form, the CDR3 reads TGTGCCAGCAGCCAAAGGGGGCTAGCGGGAGGATTGGAGACCCAGTACTTC.

This clonotype came up many times. The chain has TRBV5-1 and TRBJ2-5; D could derive from TRBD1 or TRBD2 (5 bases each). V lost 0 bases, J lost 7 bases, and 10 bases lay in between. Germline V CDR1 and CDR2: SGHRS, YFSETQ. This CDR3 comprises 13 residues. CDR3 nucleotides: TGCGCCAGCAGCTTGGTGGGGACCCCGACCCAGTACTTC. This gives the protein CASSLVGTPTQYF. The full variable domain, in which reference TRBV5-1 and TRBJ2-5 provide the parts outside the CDR3, is KAGVTQTPRYLIKTRGQQVTLSCSPISGHRSVSWYQQTPGQGLQFLFEYFSETQRNKGNFPGRFSGRQFSNSRSEMNVSTLELGDSALYLCASSLVGTPTQYFGPGTRLLVL.

This clonotype was detected many times. This CDR3 is CASSDPASGRGNEQYF. CDR3 in DNA: TGTGCCAGCAGTGATCCCGCTAGCGGGAGAGGGAACGAGCAGTACTTC. V usage is TRBV28 and J usage is TRBJ2-7; TRBD2 agrees at 10 bases. V shed 5 bases and J 5 bases; nucleotides not matched to a gene: 12. The germline gives CDR1 MDHEN, CDR2 SYDVKM. CDR3 length: 16 amino acids.

This clonotype was counted only a few times. The rearrangement links TRBV28 to TRBJ2-7; 11 positions agree with TRBD2. The CDR3 is 17 amino acids. CDR1 is MDHEN and CDR2 is SYDVKM in the germline V gene. V was clipped by 3 bases and J by 3 bases; unmatched bases: 10. The CDR3 sequence is CASSFTSGSRMLYEQYF. For the CDR3, the DNA is TGTGCCAGCAGTTTCACTAGCGGGAGTAGGATGCTCTACGAGCAGTACTTC.

The V and J genes are TRBV29-1 and TRBJ2-3; tentatively, D is TRBD2 (6 bases). V lost 6 bases and J 6 bases, leaving 19 bases between the germline ends. CDR3 size: 14 residues. CDR1 is SQVTM, CDR2 ANQGSEA, per germline. This chain's CDR3 is CSVVPVLAPDTQYF. CDR3 DNA sequence: TGCAGCGTCGTCCCGGTTCTAGCGCCGGATACGCAGTATTTT.

The rearrangement links TRBV5-4 to TRBJ2-7; tentative D call: TRBD2 (5 bases). The CDR3 is 13 residues long. CDR1 and CDR2 (germline): SGHNT, YYREEE (reference sequence). With 4 bases removed from V and 3 bases from J, the gap between germline ends came to 11 bases. Here the CDR3 reads CASSPRGYYEQYF. CDR3 DNA sequence: TGTGCCAGCAGCCCCCGGGGTTACTACGAGCAGTACTTC.

V usage is TRBV5-1 and J usage is TRBJ2-7; 9 nucleotides line up with TRBD2. Unmatched junction bases numbered 9, after V lost 0 bases and J lost 5 bases. Germline CDR1 SGHRS, CDR2 YFSETQ. This CDR3 has 16 amino acids. Here the CDR3 DNA reads TGCGCCAGCAGCTTGGTATCGGCGGGAGGGCCGAACGAGCAGTACTTC. It specifies CASSLVSAGGPNEQYF.

Here the CDR3 reads CASRRSGGDYNEQFF. The CDR3 DNA sequence: TGTGCCAGCAGACGAAGCGGGGGAGATTACAATGAGCAGTTCTTC. The rearrangement uses TRBV14 and TRBJ2-1; 8 nucleotides line up with TRBD2. J lost 4 bases, V lost 6 bases, and 8 bases had no gene match. The CDR3 loop spans 15 amino acids. Germline loops: CDR1 SGHDN, CDR2 FVKESK.

This clonotype was recorded only once. The chain employs TRBV13 and TRBJ2-7; TRBD1 might be the D (5 bases). V was cut by 4 bases and J by 5 bases, with 12 bases left in between. The germline CDR1 and CDR2 sequences are PRHDT and FYEKMQ (reference sequence). CDR3 length: 13 amino acids. DNA for the CDR3: TGTGCCAGCAGCTATGGGGCGGCGGACGAGCAGTACTTC. This sequence encodes CASSYGAADEQYF.

The J gene is TRBJ1-1, the V gene TRBV27; tentatively, D is TRBD1 (5 bases). CDR3 length: 15 amino acids. Trimming stripped 3 bases from V and 0 bases from J, with 11 bases between. Germline V CDR1 and CDR2: MNHEY, SMNVEV (reference sequence). The DNA for the CDR3 is TGTGCCAGCAGTTTTTATGGGGGTGTGAACACTGAAGCTTTCTTT. It translates to CASSFYGGVNTEAFF.

This clonotype was observed at least ten times. This sequence joins TRBV10-3 and TRBJ2-5; 13 nucleotides align to TRBD2. V was pared by 2 bases and J by 1 base, with 13 bases of the junction left unmatched. From germline, CDR1 is ENHRY and CDR2 SYGVKD. This CDR3 has 20 residues. In DNA, the CDR3 is TGTGCCATCAGTGAGGGACTAGCGGGAGACTCGGCCTATTTCCAAGAGACCCAGTACTTC. Amino acid sequence: CAISEGLAGDSAYFQETQYF.

The gene calls are TRBV10-1 and TRBJ1-5, with no clear D. The V gene's germline CDR1 is WNHNN and CDR2 SYGVQD (reference sequence). V lost 2 bases to trimming and J lost 6 bases, with 8 bases between them. This CDR3 contains 13 residues. CDR3 DNA sequence: TGCGCCAGCAGTGAGACTCCAGGTCAGCCCCAGCATTTT. This sequence encodes CASSETPGQPQHF.

This clonotype was detected many times. The rearrangement links TRBV7-2 to TRBJ2-1; a possible D gene is TRBD2 (6 bases). The CDR3 contains 16 residues. In germline, CDR1 is SGHTA, CDR2 FQGNSA. V was trimmed by 1 base and J by 2 bases, leaving 12 bases between them. DNA of the CDR3: TGTGCCAGCAGCTTAGTCGGGGGAGGCACCTACAATGAGCAGTTCTTC. Amino acid sequence: CASSLVGGGTYNEQFF. Full variable domain (remainder filled in from reference TRBV7-2 and TRBJ2-1): GAGVSQSPSNKVTEKGKDVELRCDPISGHTALYWYRQSLGQGLEFLIYFQGNSAPDKSGLPSDRFSAERTGGSVSTLTIQRTQQEDSAVYLCASSLVGGGTYNEQFFGPGTRLTVL.

This clonotype appeared many times. The rearrangement uses TRBV5-1 and TRBJ2-3; possibly TRBD1 for D (6 bases). This CDR3 has 16 amino acids. Trimming pared 4 bases from V and 3 bases from J, leaving 18 bases between. Germline V gives CDR1 SGHRS, CDR2 YFSETQ. In DNA form, the CDR3 reads TGCGCCAGCAGCCCACTGTACGGGCAGGGGACAGATACGCAGTATTTT. Translation gives CASSPLYGQGTDTQYF.

This clonotype was seen more than once but under ten times. The chain links TRBV4-2 to TRBJ2-2; TRBD2 might be the D (5 bases). This CDR3 has 16 amino acids. The germline V gene has CDR1 LGHNA and CDR2 YNFKEQ. Trimming took 0 bases from V and 0 from J, leaving 8 bases between them. The CDR3 DNA follows: TGTGCCAGCAGCCAAGACGGAGGCTCGAACACCGGGGAGCTGTTTTTT. It yields the protein CASSQDGGSNTGELFF.

This clonotype was picked up a small number of times. The chain is built from TRBV7-9 and TRBJ2-3; D uncertain. The CDR3 is 12 residues long. V lost 7 bases, J lost 2 bases, and 7 bases lay in between. CDR1 and CDR2 (germline): SEHNR, FQNEAQ (reference sequence). The CDR3 sequence is CASKLPTDTQYF. Here the CDR3 DNA reads TGTGCCAGCAAACTTCCCACAGATACGCAGTATTTT.

This clonotype occurred many times. J is TRBJ1-1 and V is TRBV6-1, with 9 bases aligning to TRBD1. CDR1 is MNHNS, CDR2 SASEGT, per germline. CDR3 length: 15 residues. V gave up 4 bases and J gave up 4 bases; unmatched junction bases: 7. The CDR3 sequence: CASSVSDRGRTEAFF. The CDR3 DNA follows: TGTGCCAGCAGTGTTTCGGACAGGGGTCGCACTGAAGCTTTCTTT.

This clonotype was detected many times. The genes are TRBV6-1 and TRBJ2-5; the match to TRBD1 covers 8 bases. CDR3 length equals 18 residues. The germline gives CDR1 MNHNS, CDR2 SASEGT. With 1 base clipped from V and 1 base from J, the junction kept 11 bases outside the gene matches. The CDR3 region is CASSEGARGRGVQETQYF. For the CDR3, the DNA is TGTGCCAGCAGTGAAGGGGCCAGGGGGCGCGGGGTCCAAGAGACCCAGTACTTC.

This clonotype was seen a handful of times. The rearrangement uses TRBV2 and TRBJ2-1; no clear D. The CDR3 has 14 amino acids. The germline V gene has CDR1 SNHLY and CDR2 FYNNEI. V was shortened by 7 bases and J by 7 bases, with 17 bases between the two germline ends. CDR3 amino acids: CASIWSGEGNEQFF. The CDR3 bases are TGTGCCAGCATCTGGTCCGGAGAAGGGAATGAGCAGTTCTTC. Variable domain in full (rest from reference TRBV2 and TRBJ2-1): EPEVTQTPSHQVTQMGQEVILRCVPISNHLYFYWYRQILGQKVEFLVSFYNNEISEKSEIFDDQFSVERPDGSNFTLKIRSTKLEDSAMYFCASIWSGEGNEQFFGPGTRLTVL.

This chain uses TRBV28 with TRBJ1-6, with unresolved D. The CDR3 is 16 residues long. Germline V gene sequence: CDR1 MDHEN, CDR2 SYDVKM. V shed 1 base and J shed 0 bases, with 7 bases lying between them. The CDR3 DNA is TGTGCCAGCAGTTTATATCCGCGCTCCTATAATTCACCCCTCCACTTT. Protein: CASSLYPRSYNSPLHF.

There are many counts of this clonotype. The V and J genes are TRBV7-9 and TRBJ2-3; possibly TRBD1 for D (5 bases). This CDR3 has 17 amino acids. V was cut by 5 bases and J by 2 bases, with 20 bases left in between. In germline, CDR1 is SEHNR, CDR2 FQNEAQ (reference sequence). The CDR3 here is CASSQSRTPTLTDTQYF. DNA for the CDR3: TGTGCCAGCAGCCAGTCAAGGACACCAACTCTCACAGATACGCAGTATTTT.

This clonotype has at least ten counts. The chain links TRBV7-9 to TRBJ2-7; TRBD2 aligns across 14 bases. CDR3 size: 20 residues. Germline lookup yields CDR1 SEHNR and CDR2 FQNEAQ (reference sequence). With V trimmed by 5 bases and J by 1 base, 16 bases remained unmatched. The CDR3 here is CASSEATGTSGSKKSYEQYF. The CDR3, as DNA: TGTGCCAGCAGCGAAGCGACCGGGACTAGCGGGAGTAAGAAGTCCTACGAGCAGTACTTC. Variable domain in full (rest from reference TRBV7-9 and TRBJ2-7): DTGVSQNPRHKITKRGQNVTFRCDPISEHNRLYWYRQTLGQGPEFLTYFQNEAQLEKSRLLSDRFSAERPKGSFSTLEIQRTEQGDSAMYLCASSEATGTSGSKKSYEQYFGPGTRLTVT.

This clonotype was observed many times. The chain is built from TRBV3-1 and TRBJ2-5; D is undetermined. CDR3 length equals 13 residues. Looked up from germline, CDR1 is LGHDT and CDR2 is YNNKEL (reference sequence). With 2 bases removed from V and 1 base from J, the gap between germline ends came to 5 bases. The CDR3 here is CASSQTLQETQYF. Written as DNA, the CDR3 is TGTGCCAGCAGCCAAACTCTCCAAGAGACCCAGTACTTC.

The table lists this clonotype with a count of one. The rearrangement links TRBV28 to TRBJ2-3; D tentatively fits TRBD1 or TRBD2 (5 bases each). Germline V gene lookup returns CDR1 MDHEN and CDR2 SYDVKM. The V gene lost 4 bases and the J gene lost 4 bases, with 18 bases spanning the gap. The CDR3 loop spans 16 amino acids. CDR3 bases: TGTGCCAGCAGTTCCCCCTCCACCCAGGGAGCAGATACGCAGTATTTT. Its translation is CASSSPSTQGADTQYF.

This clonotype was detected many times. The genes are TRBV28 and TRBJ1-1, with D possibly matching TRBD1 (5 bases). The V gene's germline CDR1 is MDHEN and CDR2 SYDVKM. V was clipped by 6 bases and J by 4 bases, with 21 bases between them. The length of the CDR3 is 16 residues. The CDR3 DNA reads TGTGCCAGCAGCTTAGTCGGGGCGGCCCGGGTCACTGAAGCTTTCTTT. Protein: CASSLVGAARVTEAFF.

This clonotype was counted many times. Here the CDR3 reads CASRGLTDTQYF. In DNA form, the CDR3 reads TGCGCCAGCAGGGGGCTCACAGATACGCAGTATTTT. The rearrangement links TRBV5-1 to TRBJ2-3; tentative D call: TRBD1 (5 bases). V shed 5 bases and J shed 2 bases, with 6 bases lying between them. The CDR3 runs 12 residues. Germline CDR1 reads SGHRS; CDR2 reads YFSETQ.